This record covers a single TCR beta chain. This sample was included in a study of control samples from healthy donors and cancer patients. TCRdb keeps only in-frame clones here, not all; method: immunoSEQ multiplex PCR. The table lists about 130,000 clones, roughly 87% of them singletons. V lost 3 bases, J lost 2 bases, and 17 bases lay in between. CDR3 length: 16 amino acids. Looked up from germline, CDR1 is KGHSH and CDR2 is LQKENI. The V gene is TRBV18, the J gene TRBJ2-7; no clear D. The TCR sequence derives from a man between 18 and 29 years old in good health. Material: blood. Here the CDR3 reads CASSPPGGLVTYEQYF. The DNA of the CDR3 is TGTGCCAGCTCACCCCCAGGTGGTCTGGTAACCTACGAGCAGTACTTC. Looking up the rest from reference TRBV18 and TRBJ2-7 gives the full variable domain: NAGVMQNPRHLVRRRGQEARLRCSPMKGHSHVYWYRQLPEEGLKFMVYLQKENIIDESGMPKERFSAEFPKEGPSILRIQQVVRGDSAAYFCASSPPGGLVTYEQYFGPGTRLTVT.